A single sample is the source of the 24 T cell receptor beta chains below, sequenced in a study of shared clonotypes between healthy human individuals. Assay: immunoSEQ multiplex PCR; the TCRdb copy retains only in-frame clones and omits some. The sample gives approximately 510,000 clones, less than 85% of which show up once; 10% to 15% is in the top ten. The sequencing input was PBMCs. These receptor sequences come from a woman aged 40-49 years in good health. Some clones in this sample may be carry-over from other donors' samples.

This clone occurred many times. The rearrangement uses TRBV7-8 and TRBJ2-2, with TRBD1 as a possible D gene (6 bases). The V end lost 4 bases, the J end lost 3 bases, and 12 bases lay between the germline ends. The CDR3 covers 15 residues. Looked up from germline, CDR1 is SGHVS and CDR2 is FQNEAQ. Written as DNA, the CDR3 is TGTGCCAGCAGCTCAGGGGTCCTATACACCGGGGAGCTGTTTTTT. It translates to CASSSGVLYTGELFF.

The CDR3 nucleotides read TGTGCCAGCAGCTTGGGACAGATCCTCTACGAGCAGTACTTC. It encodes CASSLGQILYEQYF. J is TRBJ2-7 and V is TRBV11-2, with 7 bases fitting TRBD1. Losses at the gene ends were 3 bases for V and 3 bases for J; bases not matched to a gene: 5. The CDR3 has 14 amino acids. The germline gives CDR1 SGHAT, CDR2 FQNNGV. Full variable domain (rest looked up from reference TRBV11-2 and TRBJ2-7): EAGVAQSPRYKIIEKRQSVAFWCNPISGHATLYWYQQILGQGPKLLIQFQNNGVVDDSQLPKDRFSAERLKGVDSTLKIQPAKLEDSAVYLCASSLGQILYEQYFGPGTRLTVT.

V usage is TRBV28 and J usage is TRBJ2-3; no reliable D call. The CDR3 has 12 amino acids. V dropped 2 bases and J dropped 4 bases, with 4 bases sitting between them. CDR1 is MDHEN and CDR2 is SYDVKM in the germline V gene. CDR3 nucleotides: TGTGCCAGCAGTTTACAATCAGATACGCAGTATTTT. Translated, it gives CASSLQSDTQYF.

V and J are TRBV7-6 and TRBJ1-1; 9 bases are a match to TRBD1. Trimming cost V 2 bases and J 5 bases; bases outside gene matches: 12. The CDR3 spans 17 residues. Germline loops: CDR1 SGHVS, CDR2 FNYEAQ. CDR3 bases: TGTGCCAGCAGCTTAAAGGGACAGGGTAGGCCGGGGACTGAAGCTTTCTTT. As protein: CASSLKGQGRPGTEAFF. Full variable domain (missing parts from reference TRBV7-6 and TRBJ1-1): GAGVSQSPRYKVTKRGQDVALRCDPISGHVSLYWYRQALGQGPEFLTYFNYEAQQDKSGLPNDRFSAERPEGSISTLTIQRTEQRDSAMYRCASSLKGQGRPGTEAFFGQGTRLTVV.

V is TRBV7-2 and J is TRBJ2-2; TRBD2 matches at 7 bases. After removal of 1 base from V and 7 bases from J, the junction contained 9 bases not matched to a gene. This CDR3 has 16 residues. CDR1 and CDR2 from the germline V gene are SGHTA and FQGNSA. CDR3 nucleotide sequence: TGTGCCAGCAGCTTAGAAACGGGAGGTCTGGGCGGGGAGCTGTTTTTT. Translated, it gives CASSLETGGLGGELFF.

This clone was seen only a few times. In the same sample, other DNA sequences code for this CDR3. The chain has TRBV19 and TRBJ1-2; D call uncertain. The length of the CDR3 is 11 residues. CDR1 and CDR2 (germline): LNHDA, SQIVND (reference sequence). Trimming pared 3 bases from V and 5 bases from J, leaving 4 bases between. CDR3: CASSIAYGYTF. The CDR3 DNA reads as TGTGCCAGTAGTATCGCATATGGCTACACCTTC.

This clone was seen once. The chain is built from TRBV6-1 and TRBJ2-7; the D gene is possibly TRBD2 (5 bases). CDR3 length: 13 residues. Germline CDR1 reads MNHNS; CDR2 reads SASEGT. V shed 6 bases and J shed 5 bases, with 14 bases lying between them. The CDR3 reads CASSGVSPNEQYF. The CDR3 DNA reads as TGTGCCAGCAGCGGGGTGAGCCCCAACGAGCAGTACTTC.

This clone was counted between two and nine times. The rearrangement joins TRBV9 to TRBJ1-2; possible D gene TRBD1, 5 bases. CDR1 is SGDLS, CDR2 YYNGEE, per germline. V was clipped by 4 bases and J by 4 bases, with 11 bases between them. This CDR3 spans 13 amino acids. CDR3 in amino acids: CASSILDSYGYTF. CDR3 DNA sequence: TGTGCCAGCAGCATCCTCGACAGCTATGGCTACACCTTC.

The rearrangement joins TRBV5-1 to TRBJ1-1; D call uncertain. From germline, CDR1 is SGHRS and CDR2 YFSETQ. The CDR3 has 13 amino acids. Trimming pared 4 bases from V and 0 bases from J, leaving 7 bases between. The CDR3 nucleotides are TGCGCCAGCAGCAAGGACTTGAACACTGAAGCTTTCTTT. As protein: CASSKDLNTEAFF.

This chain connects TRBV6-4 to TRBJ1-2; 11 nucleotides align to TRBD1. The CDR3 has 13 amino acids. V was clipped by 6 bases and J by 6 bases; unmatched bases: 3. Germline V gene data show CDR1 as MRHNA and CDR2 as SNTAGT. CDR3 sequence (DNA): TGTGCCAGCAGCAAGGGACAGGGGGATGGCTACACCTTC. This encodes CASSKGQGDGYTF.

The sample holds one count of this clone. The chain employs TRBV5-6 and TRBJ1-5; D possibly corresponds to TRBD1 (5 bases). Germline V gene sequence: CDR1 SGHDT, CDR2 YYEEEE. This CDR3 has 13 amino acids. Trimming pared 6 bases from V and 6 bases from J, leaving 13 bases between. As DNA, the CDR3 is TGTGCCAGCACGCGAGGGGCCGGTCAGCCCCAGCATTTT. Residues: CASTRGAGQPQHF.

V and J are TRBV10-1 and TRBJ2-1, with 10 bases identical to TRBD2. Germline V gene data show CDR1 as WNHNN and CDR2 as SYGVQD (reference sequence). The trim removed 6 bases at V and 0 bases at J, leaving 17 bases unmatched. CDR3 length equals 20 residues. CDR3 coding DNA: TGCGCCAGCAGCGGTAGCCGGACTAGCGGAGACCCAAGCTCCTACAATGAGCAGTTCTTC. Its translation: CASSGSRTSGDPSSYNEQFF.

This clone appeared once. The rearrangement links TRBV5-4 to TRBJ2-2, with 9 bases that match TRBD1. The CDR3 runs 15 residues. From germline, CDR1 is SGHNT and CDR2 YYREEE (reference sequence). After removal of 3 bases from V and 5 bases from J, the junction contained 5 bases not matched to a gene. The CDR3 spells CASSSDRGDTGELFF. Here the CDR3 DNA reads TGTGCCAGCAGCTCGGACAGGGGAGATACCGGGGAGCTGTTTTTT.

The V call is TRBV28, the J call TRBJ2-5, with TRBD2 matching 9 bases. The CDR3 contains 14 residues. In germline, CDR1 is MDHEN, CDR2 SYDVKM. Trimming cost V 4 bases and J 5 bases; bases outside gene matches: 5. The CDR3: CASSSSGRSETQYF. CDR3 bases: TGTGCCAGCAGTTCCAGCGGGAGGAGCGAGACCCAGTACTTC.

This chain joins TRBV18 and TRBJ2-7, with 8 positions matching TRBD2. The length of the CDR3 is 14 residues. The germline V gene encodes CDR1 KGHSH and CDR2 LQKENI. V was pared by 6 bases and J by 5 bases, with 9 bases of the junction left unmatched. CDR3 amino acids: CASSDDGLANEQYF. In nucleotides, the CDR3 is TGTGCCAGCTCCGATGATGGACTAGCTAACGAGCAGTACTTC. Full variable domain (outside the CDR3, taken from reference TRBV18 and TRBJ2-7): NAGVMQNPRHLVRRRGQEARLRCSPMKGHSHVYWYRQLPEEGLKFMVYLQKENIIDESGMPKERFSAEFPKEGPSILRIQQVVRGDSAAYFCASSDDGLANEQYFGPGTRLTVT.

The chain combines TRBV6-1 with TRBJ2-7; TRBD1 agrees at 9 bases. The CDR3 runs to 16 residues. Trimming removed 3 bases from V and 3 bases from J; junction bases left unmatched: 9. Germline V gene sequence: CDR1 MNHNS, CDR2 SASEGT. The CDR3 region is CASSDPSGTGFYEQYF. In nucleotides, the CDR3 is TGTGCCAGCAGTGACCCGTCCGGGACAGGGTTCTACGAGCAGTACTTC.

This chain uses TRBV30 with TRBJ1-5, with TRBD1 matching 7 bases. CDR3 length: 13 amino acids. Germline V gene data show CDR1 as GTSNPN and CDR2 as SVGIG (reference sequence). Trimming at V came to 2 bases and at J to 7 bases, leaving 5 bases not matched to a gene. CDR3: CAWSLGTDQPQHF. The CDR3 coding sequence is TGTGCCTGGAGTCTCGGGACAGACCAGCCCCAGCATTTT.

V is TRBV9 and J is TRBJ2-2; D possibly corresponds to TRBD1 (5 bases). The germline V gene has CDR1 SGDLS and CDR2 YYNGEE. This CDR3 has 15 amino acids. The germline V and J ends were trimmed by 0 bases and 7 bases, with 13 bases remaining between them. The CDR3 DNA follows: TGTGCCAGCAGCGTAGCCGCCAACAGGATCGGGGAGCTGTTTTTT. Protein sequence: CASSVAANRIGELFF.

This chain connects TRBV28 to TRBJ2-7; D is unresolved. CDR3 length equals 14 residues. V lost 2 bases, J lost 2 bases, and 10 bases lay in between. Germline assignment: CDR1 MDHEN and CDR2 SYDVKM. CDR3 sequence: CASSLDGSPYEQYF. As DNA, the CDR3 is TGTGCCAGCAGTTTAGACGGATCCCCCTACGAGCAGTACTTC.

The genes are TRBV9 and TRBJ2-1; tentative D call: TRBD2 (6 bases). This CDR3 has 16 residues. Germline values: CDR1 SGDLS, CDR2 YYNGEE. Trimming cost V 1 base and J 0 bases, with 11 bases left between them. In DNA form, the CDR3 reads TGTGCCAGCAGCGTACTTAGTAGCGGCTCCTACAATGAGCAGTTCTTC. Translating it yields CASSVLSSGSYNEQFF.

This chain links TRBV25-1 with TRBJ2-2; 10 nucleotides line up with TRBD2. The germline V gene encodes CDR1 MGHDK and CDR2 SYGVNS. CDR3 size: 14 residues. The V and J ends lost 5 bases and 7 bases, in that order; junction bases with no gene match: 4. The CDR3, as DNA: TGTGCCAGCAGTTTAGCGGGAGGTCTCGGGGAGCTGTTTTTT. This encodes CASSLAGGLGELFF.

The V gene is TRBV7-8, the J gene TRBJ1-3, with no clear D. Germline loops: CDR1 SGHVS, CDR2 FQNEAQ. CDR3 length: 15 amino acids. The V end lost 3 bases, the J end lost 7 bases, and 16 bases lay between the germline ends. In DNA form, the CDR3 reads TGTGCCAGCAGCTTCGGCCCTAACCGCCCCAACACCATATATTTT. Its translation is CASSFGPNRPNTIYF.

The sample holds one count of this clone. CDR3 sequence: CASSFGVNQPQHF. Here the CDR3 DNA reads TGTGCCAGCAGTTTCGGGGTCAATCAGCCCCAGCATTTT. V gene TRBV6-6 combines with J gene TRBJ1-5; the D is unclear. With 4 bases removed from V and 3 bases from J, the gap between germline ends came to 7 bases. This CDR3 is 13 amino acids long. In germline, CDR1 is MNHNY, CDR2 SVGAGI (reference sequence).

Notes on this clone: At the DNA level, this CDR3 is encoded by other sequences in the same sample as well. The CDR3 protein is CASSFGTANTEAFF. Here the CDR3 DNA reads TGTGCCAGCAGCTTCGGGACAGCTAACACTGAAGCTTTCTTT. The rearrangement joins TRBV7-3 to TRBJ1-1, with 7 bases matching TRBD1. Germline V lookup: CDR1 SGHTA, CDR2 FQGTGA. Germline trimming cut 3 bases from V and 2 bases from J; bases unmatched to any gene: 3. The CDR3 covers 14 residues.